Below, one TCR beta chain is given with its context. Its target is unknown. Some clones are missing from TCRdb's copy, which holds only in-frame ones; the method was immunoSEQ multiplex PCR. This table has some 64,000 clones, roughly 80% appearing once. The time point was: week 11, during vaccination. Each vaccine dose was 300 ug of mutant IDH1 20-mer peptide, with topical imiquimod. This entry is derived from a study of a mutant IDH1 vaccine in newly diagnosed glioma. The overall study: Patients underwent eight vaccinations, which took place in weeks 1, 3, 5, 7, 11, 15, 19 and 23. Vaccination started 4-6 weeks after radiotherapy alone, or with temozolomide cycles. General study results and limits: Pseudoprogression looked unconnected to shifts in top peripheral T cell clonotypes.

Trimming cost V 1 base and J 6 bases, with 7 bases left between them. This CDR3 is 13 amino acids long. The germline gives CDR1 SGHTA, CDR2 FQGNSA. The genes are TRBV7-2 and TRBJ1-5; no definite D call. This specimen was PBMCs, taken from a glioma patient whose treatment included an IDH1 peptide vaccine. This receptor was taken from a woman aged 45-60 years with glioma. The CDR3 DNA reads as TGTGCCAGCAGCTTAGATAAACCTCAGCCCCAGCATTTT. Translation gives CASSLDKPQPQHF.